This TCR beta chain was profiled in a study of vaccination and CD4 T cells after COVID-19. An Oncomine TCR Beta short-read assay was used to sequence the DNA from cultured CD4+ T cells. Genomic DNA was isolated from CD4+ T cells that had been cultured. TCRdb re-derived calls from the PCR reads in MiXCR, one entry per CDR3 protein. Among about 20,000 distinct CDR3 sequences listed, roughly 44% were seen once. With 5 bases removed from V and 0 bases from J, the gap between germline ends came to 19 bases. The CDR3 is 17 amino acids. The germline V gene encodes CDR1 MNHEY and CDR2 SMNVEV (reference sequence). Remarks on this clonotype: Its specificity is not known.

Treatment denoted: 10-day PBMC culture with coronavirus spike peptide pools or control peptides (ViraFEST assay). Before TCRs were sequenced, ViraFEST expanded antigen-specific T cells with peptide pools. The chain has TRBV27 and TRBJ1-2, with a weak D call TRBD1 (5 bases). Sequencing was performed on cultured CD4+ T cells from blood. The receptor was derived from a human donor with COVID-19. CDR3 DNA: TGTGCCAGCAGTCCTCGCCAGGGCTTAACCTCTAACTATGGCTACACCTTC. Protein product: CASSPRQGLTSNYGYTF.